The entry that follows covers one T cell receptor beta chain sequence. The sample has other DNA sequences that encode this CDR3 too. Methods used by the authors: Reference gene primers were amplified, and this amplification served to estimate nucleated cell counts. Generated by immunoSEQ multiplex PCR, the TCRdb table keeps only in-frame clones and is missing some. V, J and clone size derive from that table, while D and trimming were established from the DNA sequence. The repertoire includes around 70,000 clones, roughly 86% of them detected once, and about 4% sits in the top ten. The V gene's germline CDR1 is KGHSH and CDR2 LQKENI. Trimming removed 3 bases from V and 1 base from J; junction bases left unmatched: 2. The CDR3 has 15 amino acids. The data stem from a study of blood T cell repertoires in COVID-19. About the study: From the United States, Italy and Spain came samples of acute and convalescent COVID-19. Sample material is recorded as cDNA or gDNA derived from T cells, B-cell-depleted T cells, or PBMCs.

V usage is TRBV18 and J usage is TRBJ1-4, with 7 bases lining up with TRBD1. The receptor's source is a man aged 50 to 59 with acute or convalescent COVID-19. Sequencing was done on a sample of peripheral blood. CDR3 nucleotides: TGTGCCAGCTCACCGCGACAGGGAACTAATGAAAAACTGTTTTTT. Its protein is CASSPRQGTNEKLFF.